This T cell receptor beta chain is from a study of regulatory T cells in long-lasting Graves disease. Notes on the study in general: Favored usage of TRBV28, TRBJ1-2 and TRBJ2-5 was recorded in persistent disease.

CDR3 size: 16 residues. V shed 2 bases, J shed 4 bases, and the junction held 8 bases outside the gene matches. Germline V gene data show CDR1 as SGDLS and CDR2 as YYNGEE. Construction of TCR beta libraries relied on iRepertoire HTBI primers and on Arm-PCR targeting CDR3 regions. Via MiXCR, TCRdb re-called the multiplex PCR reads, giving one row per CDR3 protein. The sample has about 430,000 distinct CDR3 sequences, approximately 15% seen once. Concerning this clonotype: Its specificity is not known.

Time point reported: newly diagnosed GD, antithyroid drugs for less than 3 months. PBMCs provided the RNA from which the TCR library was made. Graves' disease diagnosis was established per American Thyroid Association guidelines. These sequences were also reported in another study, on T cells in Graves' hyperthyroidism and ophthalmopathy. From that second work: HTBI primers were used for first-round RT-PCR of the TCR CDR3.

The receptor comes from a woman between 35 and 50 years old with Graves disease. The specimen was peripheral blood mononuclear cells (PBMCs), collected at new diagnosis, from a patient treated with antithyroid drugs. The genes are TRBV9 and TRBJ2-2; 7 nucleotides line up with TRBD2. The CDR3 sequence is CASSVMGLAVTGELFF. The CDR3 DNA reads TGTGCCAGCAGCGTGATGGGGCTAGCGGTCACCGGGGAGCTGTTTTTT. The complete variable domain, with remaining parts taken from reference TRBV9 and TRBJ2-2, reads DSGVTQTPKHLITATGQRVTLRCSPRSGDLSVYWYQQSLDQGLQFLIQYYNGEERAKGNILERFSAQQFPDLHSELNLSSLELGDSALYFCASSVMGLAVTGELFFGEGSRLTVL.